The next 5 T cell receptor beta chains were all read from a single sample in a study of cytomegalovirus exposure and HLA in healthy donors. With 60 Vbeta and 13 Jbeta primers, the PCR was carried out. This table comes from immunoSEQ multiplex PCR, and its TCRdb copy is limited to in-frame clones, with some not included. This repertoire shows about 190,000 clones, 65% to 80% found once; its top ten account for 4.5% to 5.5%. Sequencing input: PBMCs. These receptors all stem from a man aged 25 to 40 in good health and CMV-seropositive.

This sequence joins TRBV6-1 and TRBJ2-5, with D tentatively TRBD2 (6 bases). The J call may not be correct, given that the DNA end is closer to TRBJ2-7. This CDR3 region has 13 residues. The germline CDR1 and CDR2 sequences are MNHNS and SASEGT. CDR3 residues: CASSAGTSYEQYF. The CDR3 DNA reads TGTGCCAGCTCAGCCGGGACTTCCTACGAGCAGTACTTC.

The gene calls are TRBV6-5 and TRBJ2-5; 8 bases map to TRBD1. This CDR3 has 14 residues. The V gene end was trimmed by 5 bases and the J gene end by 5 bases; junction bases not matched to a gene: 7. Germline V gene sequence: CDR1 MNHEY, CDR2 SVGAGI. The CDR3 nucleotides are TGTGCCAGCAGTCCCAGGGGGCGAGGTGAGACCCAGTACTTC. This codes for CASSPRGRGETQYF.

The chain employs TRBV5-1 and TRBJ2-7, with D maybe TRBD2 (7 bases). V lost 7 bases and J lost 2, with 19 bases in between. This CDR3 region has 15 residues. Germline CDR1 SGHRS, CDR2 YFSETQ. CDR3 DNA sequence: TGCGCCAGCTCGCGGGGCGGGGGCCTCACCTACGAGCAGTACTTC. This encodes CASSRGGGLTYEQYF.

A word on this clone: The sample carries other DNA sequences with the same CDR3. J is TRBJ2-5 and V is TRBV7-2; TRBD1 aligns across 10 bases. The CDR3 runs to 14 residues. Trimming at V came to 5 bases and at J to 4 bases, leaving 4 bases not matched to a gene. In germline, CDR1 is SGHTA, CDR2 FQGNSA. Here the CDR3 reads CASSLRDRGETQYF. The CDR3 nucleotides read TGTGCCAGCAGCCTCCGGGACAGGGGAGAGACCCAGTACTTC.

In regard to this clone: The germline gene is not matched at one end of the junction; a read error may be the cause. The chain is built from TRBV7-3 and TRBJ2-6, with a possible D match to TRBD1 (7 bases). The germline V gene encodes CDR1 SGHTA and CDR2 FQGTGA. The CDR3 runs to 16 residues. The CDR3 region is CTSSYQGGSGANVLTF. The DNA of the CDR3 is TGTACCAGCAGCTATCAGGGGGGCTCTGGGGCCAACGTCCTGACTTTC.